This TCR beta chain was sequenced during a study of molecular identifiers for immune sequencing clone quantification. TCRdb called the PCR reads again in MiXCR, with one record for every CDR3 protein. The data contain some 580,000 distinct CDR3 sequences, 25% of them singletons. This TCR derives from a human donor in good health. Some libraries in this study had Jurkat cell RNA spiked in. The sample consisted of naive CD8+ T cells from blood, with Jurkat cell RNA spiked in. Subset noted: FACS-sorted CD8+CD4-CCR7+CD45RA+ naive T cells.

In nucleotides, the CDR3 is TGTGCCAGCAGTTTATATAGCGGGAGTCACGAGCAGTACTTC. Translated: CASSLYSGSHEQYF. The chain is built from TRBV27 and TRBJ2-7; 9 nucleotides line up with TRBD2. The J segment lost 5 bases and the V segment lost 1 base, leaving 3 bases of the junction unmatched. The CDR3 length is 14 residues. Germline CDR1 reads MNHEY; CDR2 reads SMNVEV (reference sequence).